The text below deals with one T cell receptor (beta chain). The antigen is not known. This specimen belongs to a study of shared clonotypes between healthy human individuals. Whole-study context: In total, the donors were a couple of women and a few men aged 18 to 49. Study-level findings and limits: When naive CD4 clonotypes were compared across a few donors, about 4.8% were shared.

The ends lost 6 bases at V and 4 bases at J; junction bases unmatched: 9. Germline lookup yields CDR1 MNHNY and CDR2 SVGAGI (reference sequence). CDR3 length equals 14 residues. Original processing methods: Junction-only immunoSEQ sequences carried no quality scores, so filtering differed. Sequencing used immunoSEQ multiplex PCR; TCRdb keeps in-frame clones, though not all of them. V, J and clone size were drawn from that table, and D and trimming were deduced from the DNA. The table lists hundreds of thousands of clones, about 98% of them singletons. Naive CD8 cells lacked CD45RO and underwent positive selection for CCR7, leaving out terminally differentiated effector memory CD45RA+ cells. Among the donors, all were Caucasian adults who lived in Nashville, Tennessee.

Sequencing input: naive CD8+ T cells sorted from blood. The chain is built from TRBV6-6 and TRBJ2-7; 7 nucleotides align to TRBD1. This clonotype originated in a man aged 30-40 years in good health. CDR3 DNA sequence: TGTGCCAGCAGCCCGGGACAGATCCTATACGAGCAGTACTTC. This translates into CASSPGQILYEQYF.